The sequence of this T cell receptor (beta chain) was determined in a study of OX40 agonist ivuxolimab in advanced cancers. Whole-study context: Recorded diagnoses for dose-escalation patients were hepatocellular carcinoma, melanoma, renal cell or head and neck cancer. At around 83% male, the cohort had a mean age of 60 years, ranging from roughly 20 to 80. General study findings and limits: Averaging showed that CD8+ T cells had more expanded clones than CD4+ did.

Profiling relied on immunoSEQ multiplex PCR, and the TCRdb table lists in-frame clones only, not all of them. Of around 140,000 clones listed, about nine tenths were seen once; the top ten hold about 1%. The cohort excluded patients with autoimmune disease history or systemic immunosuppression. About this clone itself: Its antigen is unknown.

Sequenced material: CD4+ or CD8+ T cells sorted from blood, taken in a trial of the OX40 agonist ivuxolimab. The receptor was derived from an adult with an advanced solid tumor such as melanoma, head and neck, liver or kidney cancer.

The CDR3 DNA reads TGTGCCACCAGCATCACAGGCGAGCAGTACTTC. This codes for CATSITGEQYF. V and J are TRBV15 and TRBJ2-7, with D possibly TRBD1 on 5 matching bases. V dropped 4 bases and J dropped 6 bases, with 7 bases sitting between them. The germline V gene has CDR1 LNHNV and CDR2 YYDKDF (reference sequence). The CDR3 has 11 residues.